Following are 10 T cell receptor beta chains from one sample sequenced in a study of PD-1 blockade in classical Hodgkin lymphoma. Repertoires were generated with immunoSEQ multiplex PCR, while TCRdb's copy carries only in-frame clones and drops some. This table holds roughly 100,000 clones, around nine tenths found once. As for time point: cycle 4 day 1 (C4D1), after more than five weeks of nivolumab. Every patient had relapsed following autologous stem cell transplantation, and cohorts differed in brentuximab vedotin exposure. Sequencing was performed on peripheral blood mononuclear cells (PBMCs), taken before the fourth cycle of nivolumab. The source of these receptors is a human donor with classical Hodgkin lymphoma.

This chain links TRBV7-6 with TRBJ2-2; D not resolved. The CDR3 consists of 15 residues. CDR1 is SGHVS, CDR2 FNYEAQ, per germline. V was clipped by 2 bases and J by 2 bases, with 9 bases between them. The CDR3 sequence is CASSLLSSNTGELFF. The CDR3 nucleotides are TGTGCCAGCAGCTTACTTTCTAGTAACACCGGGGAGCTGTTTTTT.

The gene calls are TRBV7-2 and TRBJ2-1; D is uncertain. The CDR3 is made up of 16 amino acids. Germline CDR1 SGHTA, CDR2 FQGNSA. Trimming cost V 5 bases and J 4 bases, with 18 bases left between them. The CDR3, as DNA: TGTGCCAGCAGCCACCCCTTTGGGAACAAATACAATGAGCAGTTCTTC. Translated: CASSHPFGNKYNEQFF. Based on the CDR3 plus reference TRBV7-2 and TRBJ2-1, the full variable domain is GAGVSQSPSNKVTEKGKDVELRCDPISGHTALYWYRQSLGQGLEFLIYFQGNSAPDKSGLPSDRFSAERTGGSVSTLTIQRTQQEDSAVYLCASSHPFGNKYNEQFFGPGTRLTVL.

DNA for the CDR3: TGTGCCAGCAGCTATGAAGACAGGGTCAGGAGCTCCTACAATGAGCAGTTCTTC. It translates to CASSYEDRVRSSYNEQFF. V and J are TRBV7-9 and TRBJ2-1; 7 positions match TRBD1. The J segment lost 0 bases and the V segment lost 4 bases, leaving 12 bases of the junction unmatched. The CDR3 sequence is 18 residues long. Germline loops: CDR1 SEHNR, CDR2 FQNEAQ (reference sequence).

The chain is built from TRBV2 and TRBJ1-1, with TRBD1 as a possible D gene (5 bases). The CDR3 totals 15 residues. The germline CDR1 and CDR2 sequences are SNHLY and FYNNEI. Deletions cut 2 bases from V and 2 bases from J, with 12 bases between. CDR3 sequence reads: CASSELGVRNTEAFF. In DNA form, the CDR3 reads TGTGCCAGCAGTGAATTGGGGGTACGTAACACTGAAGCTTTCTTT.

The CDR3 loop reads CASSQVNLVKFDEQFF. The DNA of the CDR3 is TGCGCCAGCAGCCAAGTCAATCTAGTTAAATTTGATGAGCAGTTCTTC. V is TRBV4-1 and J is TRBJ2-1; no definite D call. CDR1 and CDR2 (germline): MGHRA, YSYEKL. This CDR3 contains 16 residues. V lost 1 base, J lost 8 bases, and 18 bases lay in between.

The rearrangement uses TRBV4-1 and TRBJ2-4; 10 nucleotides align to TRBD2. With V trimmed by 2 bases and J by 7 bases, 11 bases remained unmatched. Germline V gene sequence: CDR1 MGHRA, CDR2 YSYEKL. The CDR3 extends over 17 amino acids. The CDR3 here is CASSQPQREGRLNIQYF. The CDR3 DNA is TGCGCCAGCAGCCAACCGCAGCGGGAGGGCCGTTTGAACATTCAGTACTTC.

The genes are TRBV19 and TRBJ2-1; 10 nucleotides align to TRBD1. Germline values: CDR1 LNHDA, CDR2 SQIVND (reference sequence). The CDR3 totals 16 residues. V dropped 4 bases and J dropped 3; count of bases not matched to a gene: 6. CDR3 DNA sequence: TGTGCCAGTAGTACGGGACAGGGGCTCCTCTACAATGAGCAGTTCTTC. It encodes CASSTGQGLLYNEQFF.

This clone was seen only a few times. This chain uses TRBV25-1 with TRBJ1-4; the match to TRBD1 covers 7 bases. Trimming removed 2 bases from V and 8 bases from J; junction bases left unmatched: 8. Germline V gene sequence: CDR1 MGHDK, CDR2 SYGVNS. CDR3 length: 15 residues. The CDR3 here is CASSEPTTGREKLFF. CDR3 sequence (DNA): TGTGCCAGCAGTGAACCGACGACAGGGCGGGAAAAACTGTTTTTT.

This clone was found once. This chain's CDR3 is CAWEGNEQYF. The CDR3 DNA reads TGTGCCTGGGAGGGAAACGAGCAGTACTTC. The gene calls are TRBV30 and TRBJ2-7; D might be TRBD2 (5 bases). From germline, CDR1 is GTSNPN and CDR2 SVGIG (reference sequence). Trimming left V 5 bases short and J 5 bases short, with 7 bases between. This CDR3 is 10 amino acids long.

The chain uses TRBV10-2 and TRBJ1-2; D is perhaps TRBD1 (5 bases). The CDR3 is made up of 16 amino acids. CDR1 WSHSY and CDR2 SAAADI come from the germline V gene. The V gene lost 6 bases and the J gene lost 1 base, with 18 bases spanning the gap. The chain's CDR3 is CASRLISGGVNYGYTF. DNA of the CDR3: TGCGCCAGCAGACTAATATCGGGGGGAGTTAACTATGGCTACACCTTC.